The 7 T cell receptor beta chains below were found in one sample sequenced in a study of T cells in Graves' hyperthyroidism and ophthalmopathy. The source material, RNA transcripts, was used to amplify TCR beta CDR3 regions. HTBI primers were the set used in a first-round RT-PCR of the TCR CDR3. MiXCR was run by TCRdb on the multiplex PCR reads, yielding one entry per CDR3 protein. The data hold 480,000 or so distinct CDR3 sequences, with approximately 14% observed a single time. The sample taken for sequencing was blood. The source is a woman younger than 30 with Graves' hyperthyroidism.

The CDR3 region has the DNA TGTGCCAGCAGCGTAGAACTACTGAACACCGGGGAGCTGTTTTTT. The encoded protein is CASSVELLNTGELFF. The chain combines TRBV9 with TRBJ2-2; D is ambiguous. CDR3 length equals 15 residues. Trimming cost V 0 bases and J 1 base, with 7 bases left between them. The germline V gene has CDR1 SGDLS and CDR2 YYNGEE.

The DNA for the CDR3 is TGTGCCAGCAGTTACCTCGGGGTCGGTGAGCAGTTCTTC. Amino acids: CASSYLGVGEQFF. The chain joins TRBV6-6 to TRBJ2-1; tentatively, D is TRBD2 (5 bases). The ends were cut back, 2 bases at V and 9 bases at J, with 11 bases in the middle. The CDR3 is 13 residues long. From germline, CDR1 is MNHNY and CDR2 SVGAGI (reference sequence).

This clonotype was counted ten times or more. Here the CDR3 DNA reads TGTGCCAGCAGCTTAGAGGGCAGCTCTGGAAACACCATATATTTT. Its translation: CASSLEGSSGNTIYF. V gene TRBV7-8 combines with J gene TRBJ1-3; D remains ambiguous. CDR1 SGHVS and CDR2 FQNEAQ come from the germline V gene. The V and J ends lost 1 base and 0 bases respectively, with 7 bases between them. There are 15 residues in the CDR3.

The rearrangement joins TRBV20-1 to TRBJ2-7; possibly TRBD1 for D (6 bases). Trimming took off 5 bases at V and 3 bases at J, with 11 bases between the two ends. In germline, CDR1 is DFQATT, CDR2 SNEGSKA (reference sequence). The CDR3 has 12 amino acids. CDR3: CSARTADYEQYF. The CDR3 DNA sequence: TGCAGTGCTCGGACAGCCGACTACGAGCAGTACTTC.

Of note for this clonotype: This may arise from a read error, as a much more abundant clone is one base away. This chain connects TRBV7-8 to TRBJ2-1, with D perhaps given as TRBD1 or TRBD2 (5 bases each). Trimming pared 5 bases from V and 8 bases from J, leaving 16 bases between. Germline assignment: CDR1 SGHVS and CDR2 FQNEAQ. The CDR3 runs to 14 residues. CDR3 loop: CASSTGTRRDEQFF. In DNA form, the CDR3 reads TGTGCCAGCAGCACCGGGACCCGCAGGGATGAGCAGTTCTTC.

This clonotype showed up many times. The rearrangement links TRBV20-1 to TRBJ2-1; 12 positions match TRBD2. The CDR3 has 15 amino acids. The V and J ends lost 5 bases and 6 bases, in that order; junction bases with no gene match: 8. Germline V gives CDR1 DFQATT, CDR2 SNEGSKA (reference sequence). CDR3 nucleotides: TGCAGTGCTGATTCTAGCGGGAGGGCCCCCAATGAGCAGTTCTTC. Protein: CSADSSGRAPNEQFF.

This clonotype has at least ten counts. The chain joins TRBV2 to TRBJ2-3; 8 bases fit TRBD2. This CDR3 has 15 amino acids. V shed 3 bases and J 5 bases; nucleotides not matched to a gene: 7. CDR1 and CDR2 from the germline V gene are SNHLY and FYNNEI. The CDR3 region is CASSDGGRSIDTQYF. The CDR3, as DNA: TGTGCCAGCAGTGATGGCGGGAGGTCTATAGATACGCAGTATTTT.